These 24 T cell receptor beta chains were all obtained from the same sample, sequenced in a study of cytomegalovirus exposure and HLA in healthy donors. The PCR had 60 Vbeta and 13 Jbeta primers. TCRdb keeps only in-frame clones here, not all; method: immunoSEQ multiplex PCR. The table lists 120,000 to 150,000 clones, more than 60% of them singletons. Material for sequencing was PBMCs. The source of these receptors is a woman between 45 and 60 years old in good health and CMV-seropositive.

This sequence joins TRBV4-1 and TRBJ2-5, with 14 bases matching TRBD2. The CDR3 spans 17 residues. V gave up 4 bases and J gave up 2 bases; unmatched junction bases: 6. From germline, CDR1 is MGHRA and CDR2 YSYEKL. The CDR3 sequence: CASSPLTSGGAQETQYF. Here the CDR3 DNA reads TGCGCCAGCAGCCCCCTGACTAGCGGGGGGGCACAAGAGACCCAGTACTTC.

This chain links TRBV28 with TRBJ2-1; weak D call: TRBD2 (5 bases). The CDR3 has 13 residues. Germline lookup yields CDR1 MDHEN and CDR2 SYDVKM. V lost 6 bases, J lost 0 bases, and 6 bases lay in between. This chain's CDR3 is CASRRDSYNEQFF. CDR3 nucleotide sequence: TGTGCCAGCAGGAGGGACTCCTACAATGAGCAGTTCTTC.

V gene TRBV11-2 combines with J gene TRBJ2-7, with D hard to call. The CDR3 covers 12 residues. V lost 0 bases, J lost 5 bases, and 5 bases lay in between. Germline CDR1 SGHAT, CDR2 FQNNGV. The CDR3 here is CASSLDFDEQYF. CDR3 in DNA: TGTGCCAGCAGCTTAGATTTCGACGAGCAGTACTTC.

This clone was seen a few times. This chain connects TRBV19 to TRBJ2-5; 11 positions match TRBD1. Losses at the gene ends were 1 base for V and 4 bases for J; bases not matched to a gene: 8. The germline V gene encodes CDR1 LNHDA and CDR2 SQIVND (reference sequence). The CDR3 contains 17 residues. This chain's CDR3 is CASSIGVSGQGGETQYF. CDR3 sequence (DNA): TGTGCCAGTAGTATAGGGGTTTCGGGACAGGGGGGAGAGACCCAGTACTTC.

J is TRBJ2-7 and V is TRBV11-2, with 8 nucleotides matching TRBD1. Germline values: CDR1 SGHAT, CDR2 FQNNGV. V was pared by 2 bases and J by 3 bases, with 3 bases of the junction left unmatched. CDR3 length: 14 amino acids. DNA for the CDR3: TGTGCCAGCAGCTTAACAGGGGGAAACTACGAGCAGTACTTC. This translates into CASSLTGGNYEQYF.

This chain connects TRBV5-1 to TRBJ2-2; 7 bases are shared with TRBD1. The CDR3 runs 14 residues. Germline V gene data show CDR1 as SGHRS and CDR2 as YFSETQ. The trim removed 6 bases at V and 3 bases at J, leaving 5 bases unmatched. In nucleotides, the CDR3 is TGCGCCAGCATCCCGGGACAGTACACCGGGGAGCTGTTTTTT. Translation: CASIPGQYTGELFF.

In its sample, this clone was seen a few times. At the DNA level, this CDR3 is encoded by other sequences in the same sample as well. V is TRBV7-3 and J is TRBJ1-1; D perhaps matches TRBD1 (5 bases). Trimming left V 2 bases short and J 1 base short, with 5 bases between. Germline V gives CDR1 SGHTA, CDR2 FQGTGA. The length of the CDR3 is 13 residues. The CDR3 spells CASSLQGNTEAFF. The CDR3 coding sequence is TGTGCCAGCAGCTTACAGGGGAACACTGAAGCTTTCTTT.

V and J are TRBV5-1 and TRBJ2-5, with D maybe TRBD1 (6 bases). Trimming cost V 0 bases and J 1 base, with 10 bases left between them. The CDR3 length is 15 residues. Germline CDR1 reads SGHRS; CDR2 reads YFSETQ. CDR3 bases: TGCGCCAGCAGCTTGGCTAGGACAGCCCAAGAGACCCAGTACTTC. It is translated as CASSLARTAQETQYF. Variable domain in full (rest from reference TRBV5-1 and TRBJ2-5): KAGVTQTPRYLIKTRGQQVTLSCSPISGHRSVSWYQQTPGQGLQFLFEYFSETQRNKGNFPGRFSGRQFSNSRSEMNVSTLELGDSALYLCASSLARTAQETQYFGPGTRLLVL.

This clone was counted a few times. The chain has TRBV9 and TRBJ1-2, with 8 bases aligning to TRBD1. Germline trimming cut 0 bases from V and 7 bases from J; bases unmatched to any gene: 8. The CDR3 runs to 15 residues. Germline CDR1 and CDR2: SGDLS and YYNGEE. The CDR3 is CASSVDQGAIPGYTF. For the CDR3, the DNA is TGTGCCAGCAGCGTAGATCAGGGGGCGATTCCTGGCTACACCTTC.

The V gene is TRBV28, the J gene TRBJ2-7; no reliable D call. Deletions cut 7 bases from V and 4 bases from J, with 26 bases between. The CDR3 consists of 17 residues. CDR1 and CDR2 (germline): MDHEN, SYDVKM. CDR3 region: CASIKHRSPSVGYEQYF. CDR3 DNA: TGTGCCAGCATAAAGCATAGGTCCCCGAGCGTCGGGTACGAGCAGTACTTC.

The chain has TRBV10-3 and TRBJ2-3, with TRBD2 matching over 11 bases. Trimming cost V 10 bases and J 5 bases; bases outside gene matches: 8. This CDR3 comprises 14 residues. Germline V gene data show CDR1 as ENHRY and CDR2 as SYGVKD. The CDR3 DNA reads TGTGCCACCGCTAGCGGGGGGTTAAAAGATACGCAGTATTTT. Protein: CATASGGLKDTQYF.

This rearrangement joins TRBV4-1 to TRBJ2-7, with a possible D match to TRBD2 (6 bases). V was cut by 1 base and J by 6 bases, with 13 bases left in between. Germline lookup yields CDR1 MGHRA and CDR2 YSYEKL. The CDR3 loop spans 14 amino acids. DNA of the CDR3: TGCGCCAGCAGCCAAGTGGAGGGACCCTCCGAGCAGTACTTC. Residues: CASSQVEGPSEQYF.

In this sample, this clone turned up once. Here the CDR3 DNA reads TGTGCCAGCAGCTTACGGTTGTACCAAGAGACCCAGTACTTC. It codes for CASSLRLYQETQYF. The V gene is TRBV11-2, the J gene TRBJ2-5; D call uncertain. Germline V lookup: CDR1 SGHAT, CDR2 FQNNGV. This CDR3 spans 14 amino acids. Trimming removed 2 bases at V and 0 bases at J, with 7 bases between.

This chain connects TRBV5-6 to TRBJ2-2; tentatively, D is TRBD2 (5 bases). The V gene's germline CDR1 is SGHDT and CDR2 YYEEEE. Trimming took 0 bases from V and 4 from J, leaving 19 bases between them. CDR3 length: 18 residues. This CDR3 reads CASSLGREGRPGTGELFF. The CDR3 DNA reads TGTGCCAGCAGCTTGGGGCGAGAGGGTCGACCTGGCACCGGGGAGCTGTTTTTT. The full variable domain, with the rest looked up from reference TRBV5-6 and TRBJ2-2, is DAGVTQSPTHLIKTRGQQVTLRCSPKSGHDTVSWYQQALGQGPQFIFQYYEEEERQRGNFPDRFSGHQFPNYSSELNVNALLLGDSALYLCASSLGREGRPGTGELFFGEGSRLTVL.

The chain combines TRBV7-3 with TRBJ2-1, with D hard to call. The germline V and J ends were trimmed by 5 bases and 5 bases, with 10 bases remaining between them. The length of the CDR3 is 13 residues. Germline CDR1 is SGHTA and CDR2 is FQGTGA. The CDR3: CASSIDINNEQFF. The CDR3 DNA sequence: TGTGCCAGCAGCATAGACATCAACAATGAGCAGTTCTTC. The entire variable domain, with the rest obtained from reference TRBV7-3 and TRBJ2-1, is as follows: GAGVSQTPSNKVTEKGKYVELRCDPISGHTALYWYRQSLGQGPEFLIYFQGTGAADDSGLPNDRFFAVRPEGSVSTLKIQRTERGDSAVYLCASSIDINNEQFFGPGTRLTVL.

The chain is built from TRBV5-6 and TRBJ2-7; possible D gene TRBD1, 6 bases. The V end was cut by 4 bases, the J end by 4 bases, with 18 bases between. The CDR3 sequence is 15 residues long. From germline, CDR1 is SGHDT and CDR2 YYEEEE. The CDR3, as DNA: TGTGCCAGCAGCCCGGACCCGGGACAAGGATACGAGCAGTACTTC. Its protein product is CASSPDPGQGYEQYF.

J is TRBJ2-1 and V is TRBV18; 8 nucleotides match TRBD2. Germline V CDR1 and CDR2: KGHSH, LQKENI. Losses at the gene ends were 2 bases for V and 8 bases for J; bases not matched to a gene: 11. The CDR3 totals 16 residues. This CDR3 reads CASSPNPASGLYEQFF. In DNA form, the CDR3 reads TGTGCCAGCTCACCAAACCCCGCTAGCGGGCTGTATGAGCAGTTCTTC.

The chain is built from TRBV7-6 and TRBJ1-1; 9 bases fit TRBD1. The CDR3 is 14 residues long. V trimming: 1 base; J trimming: 5 bases; junction bases outside the gene matches: 2. Germline loops: CDR1 SGHVS, CDR2 FNYEAQ. CDR3 in DNA: TGTGCCAGCAGCTTAGAAGACAGGGGGACTGAAGCTTTCTTT. Translating it yields CASSLEDRGTEAFF. The whole variable domain, filled in from reference TRBV7-6 and TRBJ1-1, reads GAGVSQSPRYKVTKRGQDVALRCDPISGHVSLYWYRQALGQGPEFLTYFNYEAQQDKSGLPNDRFSAERPEGSISTLTIQRTEQRDSAMYRCASSLEDRGTEAFFGQGTRLTVV.

The V gene is TRBV6-5, the J gene TRBJ1-4; no reliable D call. The CDR3 length is 14 residues. The V end lost 6 bases, the J end lost 0 bases, and 8 bases lay between the germline ends. Per the germline V gene, CDR1 is MNHEY and CDR2 is SVGAGI. The CDR3 DNA sequence: TGTGCCAGCAGGGCAGGTCCAACTAATGAAAAACTGTTTTTT. Protein: CASRAGPTNEKLFF.

This clone was seen only once. The V gene is TRBV13, the J gene TRBJ1-5, with TRBD1 matching over 8 bases. V lost 0 bases and J lost 3; bases outside the gene matches: 7. The CDR3 has 17 amino acids. Germline CDR1 is PRHDT and CDR2 is FYEKMQ (reference sequence). The CDR3 DNA reads TGTGCCAGCAGCTTAGGCCCCGGGACAGGTGCCAATCAGCCCCAGCATTTT. Translated: CASSLGPGTGANQPQHF.

This clone was counted once. This chain links TRBV27 with TRBJ1-5; maybe TRBD1 (6 bases). Looked up from germline, CDR1 is MNHEY and CDR2 is SMNVEV (reference sequence). CDR3 length equals 15 residues. V lost 8 bases, J lost 4 bases, and 18 bases lay in between. CDR3 in amino acids: CASGDLGRGNQPQHF. CDR3 nucleotides: TGTGCCAGCGGAGATTTGGGAAGGGGGAATCAGCCCCAGCATTTT.

The chain recombines TRBV28 with TRBJ1-5; D unresolved. This CDR3 has 12 amino acids. The germline V gene has CDR1 MDHEN and CDR2 SYDVKM. Trimming left V 6 bases short and J 5 bases short, with 8 bases between. The CDR3 coding sequence is TGTGCCAGCAGCCTAACAGATCAGCCCCAGCATTTT. It yields the protein CASSLTDQPQHF.

The chain combines TRBV5-3 with TRBJ1-1; no clear D. TRBV5-3 is assigned to the ORF class and has an uncertain function. V dropped 4 bases and J dropped 1 base, with 14 bases sitting between them. This CDR3 is 15 amino acids long. The CDR3 loop is CARSTRMGENTEAFF. DNA of the CDR3: TGTGCCAGAAGCACGAGGATGGGTGAGAACACTGAAGCTTTCTTT.

This chain connects TRBV5-8 to TRBJ1-4; D gene unclear. CDR1 is SGHTS, CDR2 YDEGEE, per germline. This CDR3 spans 20 amino acids. V lost 4 bases and J lost 0, with 25 bases in between. The CDR3 coding sequence is TGTGCCAGCAGCGATCTGACGGGAACCCTGTTATCTGCAACTAATGAAAAACTGTTTTTT. Translation gives CASSDLTGTLLSATNEKLFF.